One and the same sample provided the 5 T cell receptor beta chains below, sequenced in a study of T cell changes during pregnancy in multiple sclerosis. The data were produced by immunoSEQ multiplex PCR, yet TCRdb's version contains in-frame clones alone and is incomplete. The sample carries tens of thousands of clones, just over 90% recorded once. Sequenced here: peripheral blood, sampled in the second trimester of pregnancy. All receptors derive from a female donor in good health, enrolled as a control in a pregnancy study.

This chain links TRBV7-6 with TRBJ2-7; 7 bases are shared with TRBD1. From germline, CDR1 is SGHVS and CDR2 FNYEAQ. This CDR3 has 16 residues. V lost 5 bases and J lost 2; bases outside the gene matches: 12. The CDR3 nucleotides are TGTGCCAGCAGCCCCACTGCGACAGGGTTCGCCTACGAGCAGTACTTC. It encodes CASSPTATGFAYEQYF.

This clone has only one observation. The genes are TRBV7-2 and TRBJ1-2; D is ambiguous. This CDR3 is built from 15 residues. Germline CDR1 SGHTA, CDR2 FQGNSA. Trimming cost V 0 bases and J 8 bases, with 16 bases left between them. The CDR3: CASSLASGPWEGYTF. CDR3 coding DNA: TGTGCCAGCAGCTTAGCATCAGGACCCTGGGAGGGCTACACCTTC.

This clone was detected only once. The chain has TRBV7-3 and TRBJ2-3; 9 nucleotides match TRBD2. The germline CDR1 and CDR2 sequences are SGHTA and FQGTGA. The CDR3 is made up of 16 amino acids. J gave up 2 bases and V 5 bases, and 8 bases lay outside the gene matches. In DNA, the CDR3 is TGTGCCAGCAGCGAAACGACTAGCGGCCTCACAGATACGCAGTATTTT. Translating gives CASSETTSGLTDTQYF.

This chain joins TRBV5-4 and TRBJ1-1; D is uncertain. The CDR3 length is 16 residues. V shed 3 bases and J shed 2 bases, with 17 bases lying between them. Germline-derived CDR1 and CDR2 are SGHNT and YYREEE (reference sequence). Here the CDR3 DNA reads TGTGCCAGCAGCTCTACCCACAGCAACGCAAACACTGAAGCTTTCTTT. This gives the protein CASSSTHSNANTEAFF.

This rearrangement joins TRBV19 to TRBJ1-6; no clear D. Germline V lookup: CDR1 LNHDA, CDR2 SQIVND (reference sequence). Between the trimmed V and J ends, which lost 3 bases and 1 base, there was a span of 7 bases. There are 15 residues in the CDR3. The CDR3 region has the DNA TGTGCCAGTAGTATGCAGGAATCCTATAATTCACCCCTCCACTTT. Translated, it gives CASSMQESYNSPLHF.